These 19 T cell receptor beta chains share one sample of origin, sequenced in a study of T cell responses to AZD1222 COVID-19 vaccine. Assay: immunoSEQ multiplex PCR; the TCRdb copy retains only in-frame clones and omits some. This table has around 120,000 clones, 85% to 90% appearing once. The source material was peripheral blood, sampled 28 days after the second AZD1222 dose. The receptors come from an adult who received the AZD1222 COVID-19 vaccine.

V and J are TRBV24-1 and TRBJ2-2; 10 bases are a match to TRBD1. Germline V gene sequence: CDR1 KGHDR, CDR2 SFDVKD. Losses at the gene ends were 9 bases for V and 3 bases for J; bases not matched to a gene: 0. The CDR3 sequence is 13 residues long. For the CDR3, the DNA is TGTGCCACCGGGACAGGGGACACCGGGGAGCTGTTTTTT. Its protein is CATGTGDTGELFF.

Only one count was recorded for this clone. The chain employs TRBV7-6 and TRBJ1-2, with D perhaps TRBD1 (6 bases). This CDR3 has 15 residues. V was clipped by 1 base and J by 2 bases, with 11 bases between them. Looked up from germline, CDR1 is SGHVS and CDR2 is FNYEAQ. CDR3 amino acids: CASSLEGGANYGYTF. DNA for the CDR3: TGTGCCAGCAGCTTAGAGGGGGGCGCGAACTATGGCTACACCTTC.

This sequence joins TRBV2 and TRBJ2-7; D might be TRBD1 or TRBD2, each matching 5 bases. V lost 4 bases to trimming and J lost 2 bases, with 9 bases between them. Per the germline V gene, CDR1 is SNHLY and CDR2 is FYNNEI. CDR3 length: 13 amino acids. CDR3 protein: CASSVGGTYEQYF. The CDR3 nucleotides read TGTGCCAGCAGTGTTGGGGGAACCTACGAGCAGTACTTC.

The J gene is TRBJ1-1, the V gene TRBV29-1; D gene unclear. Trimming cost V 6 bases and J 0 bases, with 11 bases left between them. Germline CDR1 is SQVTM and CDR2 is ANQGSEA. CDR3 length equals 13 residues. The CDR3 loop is CSVSLSMNTEAFF. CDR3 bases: TGCAGCGTGTCCCTTTCCATGAACACTGAAGCTTTCTTT.

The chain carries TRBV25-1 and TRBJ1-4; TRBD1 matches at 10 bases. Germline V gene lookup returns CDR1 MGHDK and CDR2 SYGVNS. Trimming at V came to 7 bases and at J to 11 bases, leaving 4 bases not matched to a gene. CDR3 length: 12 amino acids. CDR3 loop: CASTDRGLKLFF. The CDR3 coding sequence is TGTGCCAGCACCGACAGGGGGCTGAAACTGTTTTTT.

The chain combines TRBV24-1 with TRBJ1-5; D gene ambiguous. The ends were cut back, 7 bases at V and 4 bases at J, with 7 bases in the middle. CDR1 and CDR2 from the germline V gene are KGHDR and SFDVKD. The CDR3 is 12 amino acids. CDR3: CATRAQNQPQHF. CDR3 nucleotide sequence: TGTGCCACCAGGGCACAGAATCAGCCCCAGCATTTT.

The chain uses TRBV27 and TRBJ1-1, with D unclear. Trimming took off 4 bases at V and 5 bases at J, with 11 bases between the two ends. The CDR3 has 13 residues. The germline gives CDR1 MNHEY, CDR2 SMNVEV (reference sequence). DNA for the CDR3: TGTGCCAGCAGTTCCCCGGGGTGGACTGAAGCTTTCTTT. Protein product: CASSSPGWTEAFF.

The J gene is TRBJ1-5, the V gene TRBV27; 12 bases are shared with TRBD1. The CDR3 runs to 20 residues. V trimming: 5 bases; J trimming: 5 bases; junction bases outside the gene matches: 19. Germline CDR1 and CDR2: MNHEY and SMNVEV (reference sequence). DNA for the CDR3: TGTGCCAGCAGTACCCAACCCGGGACAGGGGGCTTCTTTCTTGATCAGCCCCAGCATTTT. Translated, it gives CASSTQPGTGGFFLDQPQHF.

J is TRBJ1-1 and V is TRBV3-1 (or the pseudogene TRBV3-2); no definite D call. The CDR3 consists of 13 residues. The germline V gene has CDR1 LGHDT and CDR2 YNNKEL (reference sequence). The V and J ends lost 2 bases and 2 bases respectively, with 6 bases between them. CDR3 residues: CASSQRRNTEAFF. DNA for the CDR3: TGTGCCAGCAGCCAACGGCGAAACACTGAAGCTTTCTTT.

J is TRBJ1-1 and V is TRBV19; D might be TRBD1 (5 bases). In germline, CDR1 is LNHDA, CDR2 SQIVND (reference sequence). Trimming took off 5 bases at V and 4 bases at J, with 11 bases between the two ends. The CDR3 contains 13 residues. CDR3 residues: CASSGQRGTEAFF. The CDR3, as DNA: TGTGCCAGTAGTGGTCAAAGGGGCACTGAAGCTTTCTTT.

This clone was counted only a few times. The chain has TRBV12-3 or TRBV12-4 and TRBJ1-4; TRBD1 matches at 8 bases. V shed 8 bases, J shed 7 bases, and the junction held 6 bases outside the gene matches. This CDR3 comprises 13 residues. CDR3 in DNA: TGTGCCAGCTCAACCAGGGGGCGTGAAAAACTGTTTTTT. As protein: CASSTRGREKLFF.

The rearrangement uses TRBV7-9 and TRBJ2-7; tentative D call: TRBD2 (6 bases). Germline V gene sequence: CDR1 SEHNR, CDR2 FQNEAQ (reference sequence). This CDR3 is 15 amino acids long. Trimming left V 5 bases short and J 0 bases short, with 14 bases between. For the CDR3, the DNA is TGTGCCAGCAGCCCGAGCGGGCGAAGCTCCTACGAGCAGTACTTC. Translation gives CASSPSGRSSYEQYF.

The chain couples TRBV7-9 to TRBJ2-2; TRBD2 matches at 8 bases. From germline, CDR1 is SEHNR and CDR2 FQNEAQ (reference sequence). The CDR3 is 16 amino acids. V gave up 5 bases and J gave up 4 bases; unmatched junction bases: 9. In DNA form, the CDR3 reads TGTGCCAGCAGCCCACCGGGACTAGATGGCACCGGGGAGCTGTTTTTT. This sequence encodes CASSPPGLDGTGELFF.

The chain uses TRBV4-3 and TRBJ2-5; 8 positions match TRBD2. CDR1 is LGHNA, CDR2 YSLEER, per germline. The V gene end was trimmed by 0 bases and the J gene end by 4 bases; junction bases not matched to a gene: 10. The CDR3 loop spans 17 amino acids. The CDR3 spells CASSQERAGGPRETQYF. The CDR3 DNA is TGCGCCAGCAGCCAAGAACGGGCGGGGGGCCCTAGAGAGACCCAGTACTTC.

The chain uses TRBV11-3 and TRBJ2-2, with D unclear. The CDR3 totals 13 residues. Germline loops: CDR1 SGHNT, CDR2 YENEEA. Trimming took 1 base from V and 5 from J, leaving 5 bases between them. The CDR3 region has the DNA TGTGCCAGCAGCTTAGTTGGGACCGGGGAGCTGTTTTTT. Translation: CASSLVGTGELFF.

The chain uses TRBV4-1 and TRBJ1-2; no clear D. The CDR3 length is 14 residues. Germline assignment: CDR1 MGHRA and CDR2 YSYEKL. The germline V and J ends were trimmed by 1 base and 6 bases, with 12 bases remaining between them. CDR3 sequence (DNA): TGCGCCAGCAGCCAAGCCCGGGCTTACGATGGCTACACCTTC. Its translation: CASSQARAYDGYTF.

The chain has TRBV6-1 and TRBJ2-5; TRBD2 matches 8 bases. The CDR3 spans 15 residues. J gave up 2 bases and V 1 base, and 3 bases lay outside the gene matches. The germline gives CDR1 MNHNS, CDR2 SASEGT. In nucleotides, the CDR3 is TGTGCCAGCAGTGAAGGGGTAGCGGGACAAGAGACCCAGTACTTC. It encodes CASSEGVAGQETQYF.

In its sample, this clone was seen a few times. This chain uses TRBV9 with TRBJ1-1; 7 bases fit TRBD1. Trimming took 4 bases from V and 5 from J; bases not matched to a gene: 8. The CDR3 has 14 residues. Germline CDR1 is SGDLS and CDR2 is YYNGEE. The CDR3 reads CASSPTGLGTEAFF. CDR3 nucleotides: TGTGCCAGCAGCCCGACAGGGTTAGGAACTGAAGCTTTCTTT. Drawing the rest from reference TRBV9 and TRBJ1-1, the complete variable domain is DSGVTQTPKHLITATGQRVTLRCSPRSGDLSVYWYQQSLDQGLQFLIQYYNGEERAKGNILERFSAQQFPDLHSELNLSSLELGDSALYFCASSPTGLGTEAFFGQGTRLTVV.

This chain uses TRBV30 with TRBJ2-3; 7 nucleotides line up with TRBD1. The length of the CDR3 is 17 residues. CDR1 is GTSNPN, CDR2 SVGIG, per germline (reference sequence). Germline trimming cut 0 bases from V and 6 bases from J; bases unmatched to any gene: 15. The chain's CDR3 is CAWSVTQKTGVGDTQYF. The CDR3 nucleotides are TGTGCCTGGAGTGTTACCCAAAAAACAGGGGTTGGGGATACGCAGTATTTT.